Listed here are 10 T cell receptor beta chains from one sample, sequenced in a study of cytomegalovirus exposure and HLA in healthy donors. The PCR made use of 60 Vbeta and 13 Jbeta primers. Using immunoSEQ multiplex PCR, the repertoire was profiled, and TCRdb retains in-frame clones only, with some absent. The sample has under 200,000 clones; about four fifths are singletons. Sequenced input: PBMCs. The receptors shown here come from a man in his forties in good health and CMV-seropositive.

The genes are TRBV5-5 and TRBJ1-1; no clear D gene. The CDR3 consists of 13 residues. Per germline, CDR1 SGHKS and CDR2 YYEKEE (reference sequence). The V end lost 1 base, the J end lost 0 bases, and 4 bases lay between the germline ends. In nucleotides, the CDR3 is TGTGCCAGCAGCTTGTCAGTGAACACTGAAGCTTTCTTT. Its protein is CASSLSVNTEAFF.

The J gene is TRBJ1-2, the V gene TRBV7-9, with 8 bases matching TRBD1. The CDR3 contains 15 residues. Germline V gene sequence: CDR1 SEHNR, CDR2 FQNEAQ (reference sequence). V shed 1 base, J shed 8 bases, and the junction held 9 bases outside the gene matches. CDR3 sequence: CASSLDSGRGQGYTF. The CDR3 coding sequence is TGTGCCAGCAGCTTAGATAGTGGCAGGGGGCAAGGCTACACCTTC. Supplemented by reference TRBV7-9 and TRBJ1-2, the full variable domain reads DTGVSQNPRHKITKRGQNVTFRCDPISEHNRLYWYRQTLGQGPEFLTYFQNEAQLEKSRLLSDRFSAERPKGSFSTLEIQRTEQGDSAMYLCASSLDSGRGQGYTFGSGTRLTVV.

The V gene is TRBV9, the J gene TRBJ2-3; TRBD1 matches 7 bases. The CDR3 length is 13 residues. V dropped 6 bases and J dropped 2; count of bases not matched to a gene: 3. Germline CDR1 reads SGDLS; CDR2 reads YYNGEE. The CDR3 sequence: CASKDRSTDTQYF. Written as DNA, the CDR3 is TGTGCCAGCAAGGACAGGTCCACAGATACGCAGTATTTT.

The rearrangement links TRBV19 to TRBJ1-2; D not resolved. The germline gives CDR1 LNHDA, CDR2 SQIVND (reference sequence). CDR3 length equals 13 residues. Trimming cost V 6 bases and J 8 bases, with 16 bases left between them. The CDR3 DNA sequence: TGTGCCAGTAGACGGGTGGAAGAATACGGCTACACCTTC. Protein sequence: CASRRVEEYGYTF.

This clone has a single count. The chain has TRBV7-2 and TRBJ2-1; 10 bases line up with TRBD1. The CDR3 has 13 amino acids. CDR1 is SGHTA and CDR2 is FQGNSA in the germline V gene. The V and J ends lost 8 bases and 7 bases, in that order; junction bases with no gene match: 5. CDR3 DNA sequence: TGTGCCAGCGCGGTGGGACAGGGGAATGAGCAGTTCTTC. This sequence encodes CASAVGQGNEQFF.

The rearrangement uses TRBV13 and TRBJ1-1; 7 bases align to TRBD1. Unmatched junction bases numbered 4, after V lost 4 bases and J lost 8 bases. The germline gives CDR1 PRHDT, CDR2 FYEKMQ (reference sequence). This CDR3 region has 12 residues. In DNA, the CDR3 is TGTGCCAGCAGCTCGACAGGGCGGGAAGCTTTCTTT. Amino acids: CASSSTGREAFF.

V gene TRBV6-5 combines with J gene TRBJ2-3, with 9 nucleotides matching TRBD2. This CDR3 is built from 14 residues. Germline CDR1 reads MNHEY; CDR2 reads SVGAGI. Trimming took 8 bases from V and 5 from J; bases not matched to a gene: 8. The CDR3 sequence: CASGGGRAGDTQYF. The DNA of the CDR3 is TGTGCCAGCGGTGGCGGGAGGGCAGGAGATACGCAGTATTTT.

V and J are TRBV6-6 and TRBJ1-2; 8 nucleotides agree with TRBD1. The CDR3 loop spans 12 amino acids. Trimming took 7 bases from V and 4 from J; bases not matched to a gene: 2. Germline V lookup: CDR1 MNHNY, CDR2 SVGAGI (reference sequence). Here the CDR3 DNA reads TGTGCCAGCACCCAGGGGGCCTATGGCTACACCTTC. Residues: CASTQGAYGYTF.

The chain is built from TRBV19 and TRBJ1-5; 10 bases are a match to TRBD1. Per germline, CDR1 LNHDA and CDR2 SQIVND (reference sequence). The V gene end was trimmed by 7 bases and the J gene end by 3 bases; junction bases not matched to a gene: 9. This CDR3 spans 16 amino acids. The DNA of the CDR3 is TGTGCCAGTACCATGAGGGACAGGGGTTACAATCAGCCCCAGCATTTT. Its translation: CASTMRDRGYNQPQHF.

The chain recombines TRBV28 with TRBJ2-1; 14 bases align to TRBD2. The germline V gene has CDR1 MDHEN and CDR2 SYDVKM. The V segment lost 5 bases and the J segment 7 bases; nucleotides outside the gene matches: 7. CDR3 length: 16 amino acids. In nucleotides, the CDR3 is TGTGCCAGCAGTGGACTAGCGGGAGGAAGGGTAAATGAGCAGTTCTTC. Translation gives CASSGLAGGRVNEQFF.